These 26 T cell receptor beta chains share one sample of origin, sequenced in a study of OX40 agonist ivuxolimab in advanced cancers. The repertoire was sequenced with immunoSEQ multiplex PCR; TCRdb's copy has only in-frame clones and lacks some. The data show tens of thousands of clones, more than 80% seen once. The source material was CD4+ or CD8+ T cells sorted from blood, sampled in a trial of the OX40 agonist ivuxolimab. All receptors derive from an adult with an advanced solid tumor such as melanoma, head and neck, liver or kidney cancer.

The chain couples TRBV7-2 to TRBJ2-7; a possible D gene is TRBD1 (5 bases). V lost 5 bases and J 2 bases, leaving 10 bases between the germline ends. Germline CDR1 is SGHTA and CDR2 is FQGNSA. The length of the CDR3 is 13 residues. The CDR3 loop reads CASSPVTAYEQYF. In nucleotides, the CDR3 is TGTGCCAGCAGCCCCGTGACAGCCTACGAGCAGTACTTC.

The chain recombines TRBV15 with TRBJ1-4, with TRBD1 as a possible D gene (5 bases). V lost 4 bases to trimming and J lost 4 bases, with 10 bases between them. The CDR3 loop spans 14 amino acids. Germline loops: CDR1 LNHNV, CDR2 YYDKDF (reference sequence). The CDR3 is CATSKAGGNEKLFF. As DNA, the CDR3 is TGTGCCACCAGCAAGGCCGGGGGTAATGAAAAACTGTTTTTT.

The V gene is TRBV5-1, the J gene TRBJ2-1; weak D call: TRBD2 (7 bases). Germline V gene sequence: CDR1 SGHRS, CDR2 YFSETQ. CDR3 length: 16 residues. The germline V and J ends were trimmed by 3 bases and 0 bases, with 13 bases remaining between them. CDR3 loop: CASSSRGGVSYNEQFF. For the CDR3, the DNA is TGCGCCAGCAGCTCCCGAGGGGGGGTCTCCTACAATGAGCAGTTCTTC. The whole variable domain, filled in from reference TRBV5-1 and TRBJ2-1, reads KAGVTQTPRYLIKTRGQQVTLSCSPISGHRSVSWYQQTPGQGLQFLFEYFSETQRNKGNFPGRFSGRQFSNSRSEMNVSTLELGDSALYLCASSSRGGVSYNEQFFGPGTRLTVL.

This clone has a handful of counts. V and J are TRBV6-5 and TRBJ1-6, with TRBD1 identical over 8 bases. With V trimmed by 5 bases and J by 13 bases, 10 bases remained unmatched. Per germline, CDR1 MNHEY and CDR2 SVGAGI. The CDR3 is 14 residues long. The CDR3 region is CASSTTGVHHPLHF. Written as DNA, the CDR3 is TGTGCCAGCAGTACGACAGGGGTTCATCACCCCCTCCACTTT.

This rearrangement joins TRBV2 to TRBJ1-1, with D maybe TRBD1 (5 bases). CDR1 and CDR2 from the germline V gene are SNHLY and FYNNEI. V was trimmed by 1 base and J by 5 bases, leaving 5 bases between them. This CDR3 is 12 amino acids long. The CDR3 coding sequence is TGTGCCAGCAGTGAAGGGGGGACTGAAGCTTTCTTT. It translates to CASSEGGTEAFF.

The chain is built from TRBV28 and TRBJ2-1; D tentatively reads TRBD1 or TRBD2 (5 bases each). Trimming took off 7 bases at V and 7 bases at J, with 11 bases between the two ends. Per the germline V gene, CDR1 is MDHEN and CDR2 is SYDVKM. This CDR3 contains 12 residues. The CDR3: CASTSRGNEQFF. The CDR3 region has the DNA TGTGCCAGCACCTCGAGGGGAAATGAGCAGTTCTTC.

The gene calls are TRBV7-9 and TRBJ1-1; 7 nucleotides line up with TRBD1. The germline V gene has CDR1 SEHNR and CDR2 FQNEAQ (reference sequence). Trimming took 2 bases from V and 1 from J; bases not matched to a gene: 7. The CDR3 has 16 amino acids. The CDR3 nucleotides read TGTGCCAGCAGCTTATCGGCAGGGGGATCGAACACTGAAGCTTTCTTT. It codes for CASSLSAGGSNTEAFF.

This clone was picked up many times. The chain uses TRBV2 and TRBJ2-7, with a possible D match to TRBD1 (6 bases). Per the germline V gene, CDR1 is SNHLY and CDR2 is FYNNEI. Trimming took off 7 bases at V and 2 bases at J, with 18 bases between the two ends. The CDR3 is 15 amino acids. CDR3 sequence reads: CASTLHREDPYEQYV. CDR3 sequence (DNA): TGTGCCAGCACCTTACACAGGGAAGACCCCTACGAGCAGTACGTC.

Notes on this clone: The junction shows a germline mismatch at one end, possibly a read error. The V gene is TRBV4-2, the J gene TRBJ1-2, with a possible D match to TRBD1 (6 bases). This CDR3 contains 14 residues. Germline CDR1 reads LGHNA; CDR2 reads YNFKEQ. CDR3 region: CTSSQDAGEYGYTF. DNA of the CDR3: TGTACCAGCAGCCAAGATGCAGGGGAATATGGCTACACCTTC.

The chain combines TRBV7-9 with TRBJ1-4; no definite D call. This CDR3 has 15 residues. Trimming removed 3 bases at V and 3 bases at J, with 11 bases between. CDR1 and CDR2 from the germline V gene are SEHNR and FQNEAQ (reference sequence). CDR3: CASSFSGISNEKLFF. The CDR3 nucleotides are TGTGCCAGCAGCTTCTCTGGGATATCTAATGAAAAACTGTTTTTT.

This clone was counted a single time. The chain couples TRBV19 to TRBJ1-2; unclear D gene. The V gene lost 5 bases and the J gene lost 6 bases, with 16 bases spanning the gap. The CDR3 covers 14 residues. Germline CDR1 is LNHDA and CDR2 is SQIVND (reference sequence). CDR3: CASSPTAEYNGYTF. The CDR3 region has the DNA TGTGCCAGTAGTCCCACGGCCGAGTACAATGGCTACACCTTC.

J is TRBJ2-4 and V is TRBV18; TRBD2 aligns across 14 bases. The germline CDR1 and CDR2 sequences are KGHSH and LQKENI. The CDR3 contains 21 residues. Unmatched junction bases numbered 15, after V lost 5 bases and J lost 0 bases. The CDR3 loop is CASSSRGTSGGRPLAKNIQYF. CDR3 coding DNA: TGTGCCAGCTCATCCCGAGGGACTAGCGGGGGACGCCCCCTAGCCAAAAACATTCAGTACTTC.

This clone was picked up one time. The rearrangement joins TRBV7-8 to TRBJ2-1; TRBD2 aligns across 11 bases. With 4 bases clipped from V and 7 bases from J, the junction kept 3 bases outside the gene matches. CDR1 and CDR2 (germline): SGHVS, FQNEAQ. CDR3 length: 14 residues. The CDR3 DNA sequence: TGTGCCAGCAGCTCTAGCGGGGGGCGAAATGAGCAGTTCTTC. This sequence encodes CASSSSGGRNEQFF. Variable domain in full (rest from reference TRBV7-8 and TRBJ2-1): GAGVSQSPRYKVAKRGQDVALRCDPISGHVSLFWYQQALGQGPEFLTYFQNEAQLDKSGLPSDRFFAERPEGSVSTLKIQRTQQEDSAVYLCASSSSGGRNEQFFGPGTRLTVL.

The J gene is TRBJ2-7, the V gene TRBV28; TRBD1 agrees at 7 bases. J lost 5 bases, V lost 6 bases, and 16 bases had no gene match. Germline assignment: CDR1 MDHEN and CDR2 SYDVKM. The CDR3 spans 16 residues. The DNA of the CDR3 is TGTGCCAGCAGCCGGCCTTCGACAGGGAGAAAGAACGAGCAGTACTTC. Residues: CASSRPSTGRKNEQYF.

The CDR3 region has the DNA TGTGCCAGCAGCTTAGGACGGGACAATAGCGAGCAGTACTTC. Protein sequence: CASSLGRDNSEQYF. This sequence joins TRBV7-3 and TRBJ2-5, with D perhaps TRBD1 (6 bases). The DNA end favors TRBJ2-7, so the J call may be wrong. This CDR3 spans 14 amino acids. Germline V gives CDR1 SGHTA, CDR2 FQGTGA.

This chain links TRBV15 with TRBJ2-7; D unresolved. The CDR3 runs to 13 residues. V was trimmed by 1 base and J by 1 base, leaving 5 bases between them. Germline V gene lookup returns CDR1 LNHNV and CDR2 YYDKDF (reference sequence). For the CDR3, the DNA is TGTGCCACCAGCAGAGTAGGGTCCTACGAGCAGTACTTC. The encoded protein is CATSRVGSYEQYF.

The V call is TRBV6-6, the J call TRBJ1-6; no clear D. CDR1 and CDR2 from the germline V gene are MNHNY and SVGAGI (reference sequence). V lost 2 bases and J lost 7, with 9 bases in between. CDR3 length: 14 amino acids. CDR3 sequence: CASSYEYQNSPLHF. CDR3 coding DNA: TGTGCCAGCAGTTACGAGTATCAGAATTCACCCCTCCACTTT.

The rearrangement uses TRBV2 and TRBJ2-2, with D tentatively TRBD2 (6 bases). The CDR3 runs 15 residues. V was pared by 4 bases and J by 1 base, with 10 bases between. CDR1 SNHLY and CDR2 FYNNEI come from the germline V gene. Written as DNA, the CDR3 is TGTGCCAGCAGTGTGGAGGGACGGAACACCGGGGAGCTGTTTTTT. As protein: CASSVEGRNTGELFF.

This clone was detected once. The sample carries other DNA sequences with the same CDR3. This sequence joins TRBV11-2 and TRBJ1-2; no reliable D call. Deletions cut 1 base from V and 6 bases from J, with 6 bases between. The CDR3 covers 12 residues. Per the germline V gene, CDR1 is SGHAT and CDR2 is FQNNGV. CDR3 DNA: TGTGCCAGCAGCTTAGCGCAGGATGGCTACACCTTC. It specifies CASSLAQDGYTF.

This clone was found a few times. The gene calls are TRBV7-8 and TRBJ1-5; D uncertain. This CDR3 has 14 residues. CDR1 SGHVS and CDR2 FQNEAQ come from the germline V gene. V was pared by 10 bases and J by 7 bases, with 20 bases between. The DNA of the CDR3 is TGTGCCACCCGAGCCGGACTTCGGGAGCAGCCCCAGCATTTT. It is translated as CATRAGLREQPQHF. The full variable domain, in which reference TRBV7-8 and TRBJ1-5 provide the parts outside the CDR3, is GAGVSQSPRYKVAKRGQDVALRCDPISGHVSLFWYQQALGQGPEFLTYFQNEAQLDKSGLPSDRFFAERPEGSVSTLKIQRTQQEDSAVYLCATRAGLREQPQHFGDGTRLSIL.

In DNA, the CDR3 is TGTGCCAGCAGCCCCAGGGCGGGGGGGGCCGAGACCCAGTACTTC. Protein: CASSPRAGGAETQYF. This rearrangement joins TRBV5-4 to TRBJ2-5; TRBD2 agrees at 9 bases. This CDR3 has 15 residues. Trimming cost V 4 bases and J 5 bases; bases outside gene matches: 9. The V gene's germline CDR1 is SGHNT and CDR2 YYREEE (reference sequence).

The V and J genes are TRBV29-1 and TRBJ1-2, with 9 bases that match TRBD1. Trimming cost V 6 bases and J 3 bases; bases outside gene matches: 8. CDR1 SQVTM and CDR2 ANQGSEA come from the germline V gene. This CDR3 has 14 residues. In DNA form, the CDR3 reads TGCAGCGTCCCAAGGACAGGGGTAGACTATGGCTACACCTTC. This encodes CSVPRTGVDYGYTF.

This rearrangement joins TRBV19 to TRBJ2-6; perhaps TRBD1 as D (5 bases). Trimming stripped 8 bases from V and 0 bases from J, with 14 bases between. The CDR3 consists of 16 residues. Germline V lookup: CDR1 LNHDA, CDR2 SQIVND (reference sequence). CDR3 sequence: CASHPTAGSGANVLTF. The CDR3 DNA follows: TGTGCCAGTCATCCGACAGCCGGCTCTGGGGCCAACGTCCTGACTTTC.

The chain joins TRBV12-1 to TRBJ2-6; the D call TRBD1 from the table was never checked on the DNA. TRBV12-1 represents a pseudogene. The CDR3 is made up of 15 amino acids. The DNA of the CDR3 is TGTGCCAGCAGCTTAGGACAAAGTCGGGCCAACGTCCTGACTTTC. This translates into CASSLGQSRANVLTF.

V and J are TRBV5-4 and TRBJ1-1; D may be TRBD1 (5 bases). V gave up 4 bases and J gave up 3 bases, with 13 bases separating them. Germline V gene lookup returns CDR1 SGHNT and CDR2 YYREEE (reference sequence). The CDR3 length is 14 residues. This CDR3 is CASSGGESDTEAFF. The DNA for the CDR3 is TGTGCCAGCAGCGGAGGGGAGTCTGACACTGAAGCTTTCTTT.

The V gene is TRBV19, the J gene TRBJ1-1, with D possibly matching TRBD1 (6 bases). V lost 7 bases, J lost 1 base, and 19 bases lay in between. Germline V gives CDR1 LNHDA, CDR2 SQIVND (reference sequence). This CDR3 is 16 amino acids long. The CDR3 nucleotides read TGTGCCAGTACTCGCGGCCTACAGGGCTGGAACACTGAAGCTTTCTTT. Encoded protein: CASTRGLQGWNTEAFF.